The T cell receptor (beta chain) described here comes from a study of sequential checkpoint blockade in melanoma. Noted treatment: randomized to nivolumab then ipilimumab (arm A) or the reverse (arm B). From thawed PBMCs, live CD3+CD8+ cells negative for CD19 and CD56 were sorted. V lost 3 bases and J lost 5, with 17 bases in between. The CDR3 covers 16 residues. Germline V gene sequence: CDR1 SGHRS, CDR2 YFSETQ. The assay was immunoSEQ multiplex PCR, and TCRdb's table has in-frame clones only and misses some. The data hold around 12,000 clones, with about 68% observed a single time. Here the sequenced sample was CD8+ T cells sorted from blood (inferred from file names), taken from a patient given nivolumab and ipilimumab in sequence. The chain carries TRBV5-1 and TRBJ1-4, with D hard to call. The sequence was obtained from a human donor with melanoma. The CDR3 DNA reads TGCGCCAGCAGCTCCCACCCGGAGGGCGCGAATGAAAAACTGTTTTTT. As protein: CASSSHPEGANEKLFF.